These 28 T cell receptor beta chains originate from one sample sequenced in a study of OX40 agonist ivuxolimab in advanced cancers. Libraries were prepared by immunoSEQ multiplex PCR; TCRdb keeps only in-frame clonotypes and omits some of them. The sample carries about 8,000 clones, about 67% recorded once. Here the sequenced sample was CD4+ or CD8+ T cells sorted from blood, taken in a trial of the OX40 agonist ivuxolimab. Every receptor here comes from an adult with an advanced solid tumor such as melanoma, head and neck, liver or kidney cancer.

The V gene is TRBV7-8, the J gene TRBJ2-5; 8 bases line up with TRBD2. Germline V lookup: CDR1 SGHVS, CDR2 FQNEAQ. This CDR3 is 16 amino acids long. The junction had 7 bases not matched to a gene; V was cut back by 4 bases and J by 0 bases. CDR3 sequence reads: CASSSPGSGDQETQYF. In DNA form, the CDR3 reads TGTGCCAGCAGCTCGCCGGGTAGCGGGGACCAAGAGACCCAGTACTTC. Looking up the rest from reference TRBV7-8 and TRBJ2-5 gives the full variable domain: GAGVSQSPRYKVAKRGQDVALRCDPISGHVSLFWYQQALGQGPEFLTYFQNEAQLDKSGLPSDRFFAERPEGSVSTLKIQRTQQEDSAVYLCASSSPGSGDQETQYFGPGTRLLVL.

This clone was detected once. This rearrangement joins TRBV10-2 to TRBJ1-2, with D unclear. Trimming cost V 6 bases and J 5 bases, with 10 bases left between them. In germline, CDR1 is WSHSY, CDR2 SAAADI. The CDR3 has 12 residues. The CDR3: CASSEVGYGYTF. The DNA of the CDR3 is TGCGCCAGCAGCGAGGTTGGGTATGGCTACACCTTC.

The V gene is TRBV5-3, the J gene TRBJ2-7, with TRBD2 identical over 8 bases. TRBV5-3 is classed as an ORF, of uncertain function. The CDR3 extends over 17 amino acids. After removal of 4 bases from V and 2 bases from J, the junction contained 14 bases not matched to a gene. CDR3 in amino acids: CARSRPRERGPTYEQYF. In nucleotides, the CDR3 is TGTGCCAGAAGCCGGCCCAGGGAGCGGGGGCCAACCTACGAGCAGTACTTC.

The gene calls are TRBV9 and TRBJ1-4, with TRBD1 as a possible D gene (5 bases). The length of the CDR3 is 15 residues. Germline V gene lookup returns CDR1 SGDLS and CDR2 YYNGEE. The V gene lost 3 bases and the J gene lost 8 bases, with 17 bases spanning the gap. The DNA for the CDR3 is TGTGCCAGCAGCGGACAGACAGCAGTGGGGGAAAAACTGTTTTTT. This encodes CASSGQTAVGEKLFF.

The chain recombines TRBV27 with TRBJ2-2; the D gene is possibly TRBD1 (6 bases). V lost 6 bases and J 0 bases, leaving 11 bases between the germline ends. Germline V gives CDR1 MNHEY, CDR2 SMNVEV (reference sequence). CDR3 length equals 15 residues. As DNA, the CDR3 is TGTGCCAGCAGCCTTTACAGGGCGAACACCGGGGAGCTGTTTTTT. Its translation: CASSLYRANTGELFF.

The genes are TRBV7-6 and TRBJ2-7; TRBD2 might be the D (6 bases). Deletions cut 5 bases from V and 3 bases from J, with 14 bases between. The CDR3 extends over 14 amino acids. Germline V gene sequence: CDR1 SGHVS, CDR2 FNYEAQ. The DNA of the CDR3 is TGTGCCAGCAGCCCGGGACTTGGCCTCTACGAGCAGTACTTC. Translating gives CASSPGLGLYEQYF.

The gene calls are TRBV18 and TRBJ2-7; D is unresolved. Trimming stripped 3 bases from V and 2 bases from J, with 11 bases between. The CDR3 runs to 14 residues. Germline V lookup: CDR1 KGHSH, CDR2 LQKENI. CDR3 bases: TGTGCCAGCTCACCTCCGTCCCCCACCTACGAGCAGTACTTC. Amino acids: CASSPPSPTYEQYF.

The gene calls are TRBV11-3 and TRBJ1-1; possible D gene TRBD1, 5 bases. V was shortened by 7 bases and J by 4 bases, with 16 bases between the two germline ends. This CDR3 has 14 amino acids. Germline V lookup: CDR1 SGHNT, CDR2 YENEEA. The CDR3 DNA sequence: TGTGCCAGCACCCTCCGGGTTGGGGCCACTGAAGCTTTCTTT. The encoded protein is CASTLRVGATEAFF. Variable domain in full (rest from reference TRBV11-3 and TRBJ1-1): EAGVVQSPRYKIIEKKQPVAFWCNPISGHNTLYWYLQNLGQGPELLIRYENEEAVDDSQLPKDRFSAERLKGVDSTLKIQPAELGDSAVYLCASTLRVGATEAFFGQGTRLTVV.

The V call is TRBV10-3, the J call TRBJ2-7, with TRBD1 matching over 11 bases. V gave up 4 bases and J gave up 5 bases; unmatched junction bases: 7. CDR1 ENHRY and CDR2 SYGVKD come from the germline V gene. CDR3 size: 15 residues. The CDR3, as DNA: TGTGCCATCAGTGCCCGGGACAGGGGGTCCCACGAGCAGTACTTC. Its protein product is CAISARDRGSHEQYF.

This clone is a singleton in its sample. The chain combines TRBV6-1 with TRBJ1-2; a possible D gene is TRBD1 (5 bases). CDR1 and CDR2 (germline): MNHNS, SASEGT. Trimming left V 10 bases short and J 3 bases short, with 15 bases between. This CDR3 has 13 amino acids. The CDR3 loop reads CATPGVDYYGYTF. The CDR3 nucleotides read TGTGCCACCCCGGGGGTGGACTACTATGGCTACACCTTC.

The table lists this clone with a few counts. This chain joins TRBV6-6 and TRBJ1-2; D is uncertain. V was shortened by 6 bases and J by 4 bases, with 21 bases between the two germline ends. This CDR3 spans 16 amino acids. Germline loops: CDR1 MNHNY, CDR2 SVGAGI (reference sequence). Written as DNA, the CDR3 is TGTGCCAGCAGGGACCCCGGCTCCGAAGGGCTCTATGGCTACACCTTC. Its protein product is CASRDPGSEGLYGYTF.

The count of this clone is one. The rearrangement links TRBV7-8 to TRBJ2-7, with D tentatively TRBD1 (6 bases). Trimming shortened V by 2 bases and J by 1 base, and 12 bases separated the two germline ends. Germline V gives CDR1 SGHVS, CDR2 FQNEAQ. This CDR3 is built from 15 residues. DNA for the CDR3: TGTGCCAGCAGCTTACCACAGGGTTTTTCCTACGAGCAGTACTTC. It yields the protein CASSLPQGFSYEQYF.

The rearrangement uses TRBV6-6 and TRBJ1-2; D is unresolved. Trimming left V 4 bases short and J 4 bases short, with 10 bases between. Germline V gene sequence: CDR1 MNHNY, CDR2 SVGAGI (reference sequence). This CDR3 has 13 amino acids. CDR3 in amino acids: CASSFNRVYGYTF. DNA of the CDR3: TGTGCCAGCAGTTTTAACCGGGTCTATGGCTACACCTTC.

The rearrangement joins TRBV4-1 to TRBJ1-1, with a possible D match to TRBD1 (6 bases). The CDR3 spans 17 residues. Germline-derived CDR1 and CDR2 are MGHRA and YSYEKL. The V end was cut by 0 bases, the J end by 0 bases, with 14 bases between. The CDR3 is CASSQDGGRGMNTEAFF. The DNA for the CDR3 is TGCGCCAGCAGCCAAGATGGGGGCAGGGGCATGAACACTGAAGCTTTCTTT.

V is TRBV29-1 and J is TRBJ2-1; no clear D. Trimming took 8 bases from V and 5 from J, leaving 13 bases between them. The CDR3 totals 12 residues. Germline lookup yields CDR1 SQVTM and CDR2 ANQGSEA. The CDR3 DNA reads TGCAGCTCCGGCCGGCTAGACAATGAGCAGTTCTTC. It yields the protein CSSGRLDNEQFF.

The chain combines TRBV10-1 with TRBJ2-3; D assignment may be TRBD1 or TRBD2 (5 bases each). Germline V CDR1 and CDR2: WNHNN, SYGVQD (reference sequence). The CDR3 loop spans 16 amino acids. The V and J ends lost 5 bases and 4 bases respectively, with 19 bases between them. The CDR3 loop reads CASSKLGVRGADTQYF. The CDR3 nucleotides read TGCGCCAGCAGTAAACTAGGGGTGAGAGGCGCAGATACGCAGTATTTT.

In DNA form, the CDR3 reads TGTGCCAGCAATCAGGGGTACGAGCAGTACTTC. Translating gives CASNQGYEQYF. The chain carries TRBV27 and TRBJ2-7; D perhaps matches TRBD1 (6 bases). The CDR3 is 11 amino acids. Germline V CDR1 and CDR2: MNHEY, SMNVEV (reference sequence). V gave up 7 bases and J gave up 4 bases, with 8 bases separating them.

The rearrangement joins TRBV6-4 to TRBJ2-2, with a possible D match to TRBD1 (6 bases). Germline CDR1 MRHNA, CDR2 SNTAGT. This CDR3 region has 13 residues. The V end was cut by 4 bases, the J end by 7 bases, with 10 bases between. The CDR3 DNA reads TGTGCCAGCAGTGCCTGGACAGACGGGGAGCTGTTTTTT. This gives the protein CASSAWTDGELFF.

This clone was observed a single time. The V call is TRBV15, the J call TRBJ1-4; D is undetermined. Germline V gene sequence: CDR1 LNHNV, CDR2 YYDKDF (reference sequence). The CDR3 runs 17 residues. V lost 0 bases and J 0 bases, leaving 11 bases between the germline ends. In DNA form, the CDR3 reads TGTGCCACCAGCAGAGATACATTCCGAGCAACTAATGAAAAACTGTTTTTT. Amino acids: CATSRDTFRATNEKLFF.

The CDR3 region is CASRSMRAPYSNQPQHF. The CDR3 DNA follows: TGTGCCAGCAGGTCCATGAGGGCCCCCTATAGCAATCAGCCCCAGCATTTT. The chain employs TRBV27 and TRBJ1-5, with D hard to call. This CDR3 is 17 amino acids long. Germline lookup yields CDR1 MNHEY and CDR2 SMNVEV (reference sequence). The V gene lost 6 bases and the J gene lost 0 bases, with 18 bases spanning the gap.

This chain links TRBV5-1 with TRBJ2-3; the D call may be TRBD1 or TRBD2 (5 bases each). Trimming stripped 4 bases from V and 0 bases from J, with 12 bases between. Germline-derived CDR1 and CDR2 are SGHRS and YFSETQ. The CDR3 length is 15 residues. DNA of the CDR3: TGCGCCAGCAGCCCCGGGACGGCCAGCACAGATACGCAGTATTTT. Protein: CASSPGTASTDTQYF.

Here the CDR3 DNA reads TGTGCCAGCAGCGTGGGACAGGCGGTTGTATCTGAAGCTTTCTTT. This translates into CASSVGQAVVSEAFF. The chain carries TRBV9 and TRBJ1-1; the match to TRBD1 covers 8 bases. CDR3 length: 15 amino acids. The V gene's germline CDR1 is SGDLS and CDR2 YYNGEE. The ends lost 2 bases at V and 6 bases at J; junction bases unmatched: 9.

In the case of this clone: Other nucleotide sequences in the sample specify the same CDR3. V gene TRBV27 combines with J gene TRBJ1-2; 9 bases agree with TRBD1. V lost 5 bases to trimming and J lost 4 bases; unmatched junction nucleotides: 8. The CDR3 runs to 15 residues. Germline V gene lookup returns CDR1 MNHEY and CDR2 SMNVEV (reference sequence). CDR3 in amino acids: CASSPPGQGLYGYTF. In DNA form, the CDR3 reads TGTGCCAGCAGTCCTCCGGGACAGGGCCTCTATGGCTACACCTTC.

The genes are TRBV7-9 and TRBJ2-5; TRBD1 aligns across 8 bases. V lost 4 bases and J lost 5; bases outside the gene matches: 9. Germline CDR1 and CDR2: SEHNR and FQNEAQ (reference sequence). This CDR3 has 15 amino acids. The CDR3 loop is CASSSRTGRNETQYF. In nucleotides, the CDR3 is TGTGCCAGCAGCTCTAGGACAGGGAGGAACGAGACCCAGTACTTC. The variable domain in full, completed from reference TRBV7-9 and TRBJ2-5, reads DTGVSQNPRHKITKRGQNVTFRCDPISEHNRLYWYRQTLGQGPEFLTYFQNEAQLEKSRLLSDRFSAERPKGSFSTLEIQRTEQGDSAMYLCASSSRTGRNETQYFGPGTRLLVL.

This clone was counted a few times. This chain connects TRBV27 to TRBJ1-2; 8 bases map to TRBD1. Trimming cost V 6 bases and J 6 bases; bases outside gene matches: 6. In germline, CDR1 is MNHEY, CDR2 SMNVEV (reference sequence). The CDR3 has 13 amino acids. This chain's CDR3 is CASRDRVIDGYTF. The CDR3 DNA is TGTGCCAGCAGGGACAGGGTGATTGATGGCTACACCTTC.

By proportion, this clone is medium-sized (0.01 to 0.1%). This chain uses TRBV6-1 with TRBJ2-3, with 8 bases lining up with TRBD1. The V gene end was trimmed by 8 bases and the J gene end by 0 bases; junction bases not matched to a gene: 4. CDR3 length: 14 residues. Germline loops: CDR1 MNHNS, CDR2 SASEGT. The CDR3 DNA reads TGTGCCAGCTTTAGGACAGGGAGCACAGATACGCAGTATTTT. This translates into CASFRTGSTDTQYF.

V usage is TRBV5-1 and J usage is TRBJ2-2; 7 bases line up with TRBD2. V was clipped by 4 bases and J by 7 bases; unmatched bases: 10. Germline-derived CDR1 and CDR2 are SGHRS and YFSETQ. The CDR3 contains 15 residues. CDR3 DNA sequence: TGCGCCAGCAGCCTCGGGGAGGGCGAGGTCGGGGAGCTGTTTTTT. It yields the protein CASSLGEGEVGELFF.

Regarding this clone: One end of the junction fails to match germline, which may point to a read error. The V call is TRBV7-9, the J call TRBJ2-1, with D maybe TRBD1 (5 bases). The CDR3 is 14 residues long. Germline V gene sequence: CDR1 SEHNR, CDR2 FQNEAQ (reference sequence). The CDR3: CASSSTRGHNKQFF. In nucleotides, the CDR3 is TGTGCCAGCAGCTCAACGCGAGGACACAATAAGCAGTTCTTC.